This T cell receptor beta chain originates from a study of glioma-infiltrating T cells after dendritic cell vaccination. The wider study: Treatment, given 2003 to 2012, was autologous tumor lysate-pulsed dendritic cell vaccination.

TCRB CDR3 was amplified from 2 ug genomic DNA or less. Data came from immunoSEQ multiplex PCR; TCRdb stores just in-frame clones and leaves some out. The sample gives about 100,000 clones, 70% to 80% of which show up once; approximately 5.9% is in the top ten. General study findings and limits: Complete blood and tumor specimen sets were limited to few patients.

Trimming pared 6 bases from V and 9 bases from J, leaving 15 bases between. The CDR3 covers 12 residues. Germline loops: CDR1 MNHNS, CDR2 SASEGT. As regards this clone: Its antigen is undetermined.

None of the glioblastoma patients had an isocitrate dehydrogenase mutation. Sequenced here: blood, sampled before dendritic cell vaccination. This chain connects TRBV6-1 to TRBJ2-7; possibly TRBD2 for D (6 bases). The clonotype comes from a human donor with glioblastoma. CDR3 loop: CASSAWRDAQYF. In DNA, the CDR3 is TGTGCCAGCAGCGCGTGGAGGGACGCGCAGTACTTC.